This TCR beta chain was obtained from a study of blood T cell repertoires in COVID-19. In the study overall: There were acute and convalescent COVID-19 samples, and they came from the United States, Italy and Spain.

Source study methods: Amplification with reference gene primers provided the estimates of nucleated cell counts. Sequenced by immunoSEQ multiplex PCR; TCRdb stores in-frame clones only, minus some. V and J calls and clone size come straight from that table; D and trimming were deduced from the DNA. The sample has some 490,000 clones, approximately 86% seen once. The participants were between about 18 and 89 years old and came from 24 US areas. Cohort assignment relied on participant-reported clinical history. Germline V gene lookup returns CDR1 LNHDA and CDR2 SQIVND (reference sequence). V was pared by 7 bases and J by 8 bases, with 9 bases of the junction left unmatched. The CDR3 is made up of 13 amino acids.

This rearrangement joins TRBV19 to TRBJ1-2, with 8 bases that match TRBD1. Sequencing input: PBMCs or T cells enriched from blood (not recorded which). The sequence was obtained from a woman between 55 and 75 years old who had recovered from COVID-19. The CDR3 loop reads CASTTGQGRGYTF. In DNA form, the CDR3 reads TGTGCCAGTACCACAGGACAGGGCCGGGGCTACACCTTC.